Presented here are 3 T cell receptor beta chains from one specimen sequenced in a study of blood T cell repertoires in COVID-19. Using immunoSEQ multiplex PCR, the repertoire was profiled, and TCRdb retains in-frame clones only, with some absent. This table has about 260,000 clones, 88% appearing once. Sequenced sample: peripheral blood. The receptors come from a woman in her seventies with COVID-19, enrolled during active disease.

The rearrangement joins TRBV30 to TRBJ1-1; D is unclear. Germline V gene sequence: CDR1 GTSNPN, CDR2 SVGIG (reference sequence). Between the trimmed V and J ends, which lost 2 bases and 6 bases, there was a span of 13 bases. CDR3 size: 13 residues. The CDR3 DNA reads as TGTGCCTGGAGTTCGGGTGGTCTCGCTGAAGCTTTCTTT. Its protein is CAWSSGGLAEAFF.

This CDR3 is CASSLLGTGGENYGYTF. As DNA, the CDR3 is TGTGCCAGCAGTTTATTAGGGACAGGGGGCGAAAACTATGGCTACACCTTC. The chain combines TRBV28 with TRBJ1-2, with TRBD1 matching 12 bases. This CDR3 is 17 amino acids long. J was trimmed by 2 bases and V by 1 base; bases with no gene match: 5. The germline gives CDR1 MDHEN, CDR2 SYDVKM.

This clone was observed once. One end of the junction fails to match germline, which may point to a read error. The chain employs TRBV13 and TRBJ2-7; 8 nucleotides line up with TRBD1. The CDR3 consists of 19 residues. The germline V gene has CDR1 PRHDT and CDR2 FYEKMQ (reference sequence). CDR3 coding DNA: TGTGCCAGCAGTTTAGTTTCCCGGGACAGGTTCGACGACGCCTACGAGCAGTACTTC. This gives the protein CASSLVSRDRFDDAYEQYF. The whole variable domain, remainder taken from reference TRBV13 and TRBJ2-7, is AAGVIQSPRHLIKEKRETATLKCYPIPRHDTVYWYQQGPGQDPQFLISFYEKMQSDKGSIPDRFSAQQFSDYHSELNMSSLELGDSALYFCASSLVSRDRFDDAYEQYFGPGTRLTVT.